This TCR beta chain was observed in a study of Tregs in tolerant kidney transplant recipients. The germline V gene has CDR1 SQVTM and CDR2 ANQGSEA. This CDR3 comprises 12 residues. Trimming took off 3 bases at V and 2 bases at J, with 6 bases between the two ends. Some clones are missing from TCRdb's copy, which holds only in-frame ones; the method was immunoSEQ multiplex PCR. Among under 80,000 clones listed, approximately 85% were seen once. The specimen comprised Tregs from blood, sampled before the transplant. The TCR originated in a human donor who received a combined kidney and bone marrow transplant. The chain recombines TRBV29-1 with TRBJ2-3; no clear D. CDR3 DNA: TGCAGCGTTGAGCTATCCACAGATACGCAGTATTTT. Translation gives CSVELSTDTQYF.